This T cell receptor (beta chain) was sequenced in a study of shared clonotypes between healthy human individuals. The protocol was immunoSEQ multiplex PCR, while the TCRdb copy is restricted to in-frame clones and leaves out a portion. The data contain approximately 1.5 million clones, roughly 98.5% of them singletons. V was clipped by 7 bases and J by 1 base, with 14 bases between them. This CDR3 is built from 14 residues. Germline V gene data show CDR1 as SGHRS and CDR2 as YFSETQ. The sample taken for sequencing was naive CD4+ T cells sorted from blood. Subset in this sample: CD45RA+ positively selected. V and J are TRBV5-1 and TRBJ1-1; D not certain. This clonotype was obtained from a man younger than 45 in good health. For the CDR3, the DNA is TGCGCCAGCGGCCGGGAGGGTAGGAACACTGAAGCTTTCTTT. Translation gives CASGREGRNTEAFF.